The clone carrying this TCR beta chain was seen repeatedly, ten times or more. What it binds is not known. The sample originates from a study of regulatory T cells in long-lasting Graves disease. The CDR3 has 15 residues. The V gene's germline CDR1 is SGDLS and CDR2 YYNGEE. V gave up 4 bases and J gave up 4 bases; unmatched junction bases: 10. Time point given: newly diagnosed GD, antithyroid drugs for less than 3 months. PBMCs provided the RNA from which the TCR library was made. Through Arm-PCR of CDR3 regions and iRepertoire HTBI primers, TCR beta libraries were built. TCRdb re-called the multiplex PCR reads with MiXCR, one entry per CDR3 protein. This table holds some 250,000 distinct CDR3 sequences, around 17% found once. Study conclusions and caveats: Only peripheral blood was studied, not thyroid tissue. TCR diversity was lower in persistent Graves' patients (versus newly diagnosed ones). Repertoires from persistent disease leaned toward TRBV28, TRBJ1-2 and TRBJ2-5. With a small sample size, accuracy may have been reduced.

The V gene is TRBV9, the J gene TRBJ1-2; TRBD1 aligns across 7 bases. The source is a female donor with Graves disease. Sample: peripheral blood mononuclear cells (PBMCs), taken at new diagnosis, from a patient treated with antithyroid drugs. The CDR3 loop is CASSPRDRLVYGYTF. In DNA, the CDR3 is TGTGCCAGCAGCCCCCGGGACAGACTAGTCTATGGCTACACCTTC.